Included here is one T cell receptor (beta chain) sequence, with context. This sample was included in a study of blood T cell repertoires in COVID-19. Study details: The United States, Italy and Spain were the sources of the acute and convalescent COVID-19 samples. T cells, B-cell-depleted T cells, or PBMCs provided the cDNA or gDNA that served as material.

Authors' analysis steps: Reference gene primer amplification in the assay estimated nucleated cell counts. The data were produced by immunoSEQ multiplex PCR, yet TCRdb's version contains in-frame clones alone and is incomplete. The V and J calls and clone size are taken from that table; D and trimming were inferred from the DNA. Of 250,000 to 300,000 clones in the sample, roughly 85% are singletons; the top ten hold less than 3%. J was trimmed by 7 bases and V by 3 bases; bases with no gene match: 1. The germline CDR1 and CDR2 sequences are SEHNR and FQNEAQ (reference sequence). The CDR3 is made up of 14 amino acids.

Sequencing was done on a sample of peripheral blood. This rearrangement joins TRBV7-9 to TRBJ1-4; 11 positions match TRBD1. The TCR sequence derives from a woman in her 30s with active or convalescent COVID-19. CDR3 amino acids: CASSLGQGVEKLFF. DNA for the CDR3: TGTGCCAGCAGCTTGGGACAGGGGGTTGAAAAACTGTTTTTT. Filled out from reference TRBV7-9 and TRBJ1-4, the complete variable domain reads DTGVSQNPRHKITKRGQNVTFRCDPISEHNRLYWYRQTLGQGPEFLTYFQNEAQLEKSRLLSDRFSAERPKGSFSTLEIQRTEQGDSAMYLCASSLGQGVEKLFFGSGTQLSVL.